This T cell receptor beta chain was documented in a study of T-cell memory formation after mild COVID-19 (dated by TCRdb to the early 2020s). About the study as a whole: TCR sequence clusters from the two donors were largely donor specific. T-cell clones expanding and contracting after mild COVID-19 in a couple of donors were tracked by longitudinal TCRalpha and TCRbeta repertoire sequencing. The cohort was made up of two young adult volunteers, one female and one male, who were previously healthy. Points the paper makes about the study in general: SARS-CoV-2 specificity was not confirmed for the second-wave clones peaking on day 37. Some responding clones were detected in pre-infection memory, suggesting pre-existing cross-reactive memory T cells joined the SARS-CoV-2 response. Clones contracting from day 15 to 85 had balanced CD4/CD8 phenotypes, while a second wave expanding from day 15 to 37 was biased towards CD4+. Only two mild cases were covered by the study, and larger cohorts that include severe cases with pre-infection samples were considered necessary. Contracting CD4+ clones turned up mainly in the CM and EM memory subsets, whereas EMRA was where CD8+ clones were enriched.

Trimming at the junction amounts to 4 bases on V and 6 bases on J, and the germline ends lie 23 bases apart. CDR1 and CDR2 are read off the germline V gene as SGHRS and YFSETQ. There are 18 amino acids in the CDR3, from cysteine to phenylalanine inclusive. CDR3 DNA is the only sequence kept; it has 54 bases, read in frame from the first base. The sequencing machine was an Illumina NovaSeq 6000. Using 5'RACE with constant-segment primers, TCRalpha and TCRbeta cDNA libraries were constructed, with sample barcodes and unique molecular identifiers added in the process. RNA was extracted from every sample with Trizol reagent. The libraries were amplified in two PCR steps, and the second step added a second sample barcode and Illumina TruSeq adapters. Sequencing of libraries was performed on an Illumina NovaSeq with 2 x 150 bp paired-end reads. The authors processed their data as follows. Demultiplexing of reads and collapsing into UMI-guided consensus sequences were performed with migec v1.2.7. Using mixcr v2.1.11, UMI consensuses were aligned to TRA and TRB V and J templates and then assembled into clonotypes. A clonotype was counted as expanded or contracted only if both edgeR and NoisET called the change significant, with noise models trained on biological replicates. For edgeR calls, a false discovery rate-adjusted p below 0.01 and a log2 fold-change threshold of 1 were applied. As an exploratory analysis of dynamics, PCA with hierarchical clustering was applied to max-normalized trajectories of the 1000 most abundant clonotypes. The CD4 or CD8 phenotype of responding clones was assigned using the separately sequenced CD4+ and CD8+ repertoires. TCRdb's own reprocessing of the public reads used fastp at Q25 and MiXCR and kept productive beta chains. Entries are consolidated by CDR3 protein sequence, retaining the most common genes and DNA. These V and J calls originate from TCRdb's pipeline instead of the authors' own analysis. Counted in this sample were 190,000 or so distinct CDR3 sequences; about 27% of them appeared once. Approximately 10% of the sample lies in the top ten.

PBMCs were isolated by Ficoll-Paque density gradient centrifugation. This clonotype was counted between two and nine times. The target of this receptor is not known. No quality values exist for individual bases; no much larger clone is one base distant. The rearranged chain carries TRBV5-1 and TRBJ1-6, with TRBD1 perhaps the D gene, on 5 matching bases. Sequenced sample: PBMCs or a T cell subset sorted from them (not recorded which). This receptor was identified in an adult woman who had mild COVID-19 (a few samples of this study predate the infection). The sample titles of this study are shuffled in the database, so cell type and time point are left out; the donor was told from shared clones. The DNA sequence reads TGCGCCAGCAGCGTACTCACAGGAGAGCTAATGGGTAATTCACCCCTCCACTTT. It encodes CASSVLTGELMGNSPLHF.